This T cell receptor (beta chain) appears in the sequencing data of a study of shared clonotypes between healthy human individuals. Study in general: Per donor, three plates held CD4 naive cells, three held CD4 memory, two held CD8 naive and one held CD8 memory. Points from the study as a whole: Across subsets, estimated richness was generally greater for naive than for memory populations. Roughly 5% of naive CD4 clonotypes were shared across a few donors. Despite large depth, sorted-subset datasets appeared incompletely sequenced.

Comments on this clone: Its antigen is not known.

The CDR3 consists of 15 residues. Germline lookup yields CDR1 MDHEN and CDR2 SYDVKM. Trimming pared 3 bases from V and 3 bases from J, leaving 11 bases between. The data were produced by immunoSEQ multiplex PCR, yet TCRdb's version contains in-frame clones alone and is incomplete. The sample gives approximately 1.5 million clones, approximately 98.5% of which show up once; under 0.45% is in the top ten. The chain couples TRBV28 to TRBJ1-4, with D perhaps TRBD1 (6 bases). This receptor was taken from a man aged 30 to 45 in good health. Sequencing was performed on naive CD4+ T cells sorted from blood. Subset described: CD45RA+ positively selected. This chain's CDR3 is CASSFLNRANEKLFF. The CDR3 DNA sequence: TGTGCCAGCAGTTTTCTTAACAGGGCTAATGAAAAACTGTTTTTT.